Presented here are 28 T cell receptor beta chains from one specimen sequenced in a study of blood T cell repertoires in COVID-19. The protocol was immunoSEQ multiplex PCR, while the TCRdb copy is restricted to in-frame clones and leaves out a portion. The sample yields approximately 140,000 clones, approximately 87% seen once. Specimen: peripheral blood. Every receptor here comes from a man aged 65 to 85 with active COVID-19.

The table lists this clone with a few counts. The DNA for the CDR3 is TGTGCCAGCAGCTTACCTAGGGGGAGCCACAATGAGCAGTTCTTC. Residues: CASSLPRGSHNEQFF. The chain links TRBV11-2 to TRBJ2-1; weak D call: TRBD1 (6 bases). The length of the CDR3 is 15 residues. V lost 2 bases to trimming and J lost 5 bases, with 13 bases between them. The germline V gene has CDR1 SGHAT and CDR2 FQNNGV.

This chain uses TRBV19 with TRBJ1-6, with 7 bases aligning to TRBD1. Germline V gene lookup returns CDR1 LNHDA and CDR2 SQIVND (reference sequence). CDR3 length: 15 residues. V lost 8 bases, J lost 6 bases, and 10 bases stayed unmatched. The DNA of the CDR3 is TGTGCCAGTGCTACCTCGGGACAGACTAATTCACCCCTCCACTTT. This encodes CASATSGQTNSPLHF.

This chain joins TRBV9 and TRBJ2-5, with D possibly matching TRBD1 (6 bases). With 9 bases removed from V and 3 bases from J, the gap between germline ends came to 21 bases. CDR1 is SGDLS and CDR2 is YYNGEE in the germline V gene. The CDR3 has 15 residues. The CDR3 bases are TGTGCCAACCGGGATTTTGGGACACAAAAAGAGACCCAGTACTTC. Translation: CANRDFGTQKETQYF. Based on the CDR3 plus reference TRBV9 and TRBJ2-5, the full variable domain is DSGVTQTPKHLITATGQRVTLRCSPRSGDLSVYWYQQSLDQGLQFLIQYYNGEERAKGNILERFSAQQFPDLHSELNLSSLELGDSALYFCANRDFGTQKETQYFGPGTRLLVL.

The CDR3 sequence: CASSVEGSGYTF. In DNA, the CDR3 is TGTGCCAGCAGCGTAGAGGGGTCTGGCTACACCTTC. This chain uses TRBV9 with TRBJ1-2, with D possibly TRBD1 on 5 matching bases. Germline V gene data show CDR1 as SGDLS and CDR2 as YYNGEE. The CDR3 extends over 12 amino acids. Trimming took off 0 bases at V and 7 bases at J, with 7 bases between the two ends.

This chain links TRBV28 with TRBJ1-5, with a tentative D call TRBD1 (6 bases). V lost 8 bases and J 4 bases, leaving 18 bases between the germline ends. The CDR3 runs to 15 residues. Germline V gives CDR1 MDHEN, CDR2 SYDVKM. DNA of the CDR3: TGTGCCAGCCCTCCCTCCCGGGGGGCGAATCAGCCCCAGCATTTT. It codes for CASPPSRGANQPQHF.

V usage is TRBV15 and J usage is TRBJ1-3; TRBD1 might be the D (6 bases). CDR1 LNHNV and CDR2 YYDKDF come from the germline V gene (reference sequence). Trimming cost V 3 bases and J 4 bases, with 10 bases left between them. CDR3 length equals 14 residues. The CDR3: CATSSGTQGNTIYF. CDR3 nucleotide sequence: TGTGCCACCAGCAGCGGGACACAGGGAAACACCATATATTTT.

The gene calls are TRBV5-8 and TRBJ2-5; 7 positions match TRBD2. Germline loops: CDR1 SGHTS, CDR2 YDEGEE. V lost 8 bases and J lost 2; bases outside the gene matches: 6. The CDR3 is 13 amino acids. The CDR3 coding sequence is TGTGCCAGTAGTGGGAGGGTACAAGAGACCCAGTACTTC. As protein: CASSGRVQETQYF.

The chain uses TRBV5-4 and TRBJ2-2; 7 bases line up with TRBD1. CDR1 is SGHNT, CDR2 YYREEE, per germline (reference sequence). V gave up 0 bases and J gave up 2 bases; unmatched junction bases: 1. CDR3 length equals 15 residues. The CDR3 coding sequence is TGTGCCAGCAGCTTGGGACAGGGCAACACCGGGGAGCTGTTTTTT. Translated, it gives CASSLGQGNTGELFF.

The chain joins TRBV12-3 or TRBV12-4 to TRBJ1-1; D gene uncertain. The V end was cut by 7 bases, the J end by 8 bases, with 11 bases between. The CDR3 length is 11 residues. Here the CDR3 reads CASTLGGEAFF. CDR3 bases: TGTGCCAGCACTCTAGGAGGGGAAGCTTTCTTT.

This rearrangement joins TRBV7-9 to TRBJ2-7; a weak D match, TRBD1 (6 bases). Trimming pared 2 bases from V and 2 bases from J, leaving 13 bases between. Germline V gene data show CDR1 as SEHNR and CDR2 as FQNEAQ (reference sequence). This CDR3 comprises 15 residues. The CDR3 reads CASSLWGRGPYEQYF. The CDR3 DNA follows: TGTGCCAGCAGCTTATGGGGCAGGGGACCCTACGAGCAGTACTTC.

This sequence joins TRBV28 and TRBJ1-1, with 7 bases lining up with TRBD1. V lost 5 bases to trimming and J lost 1 base; unmatched junction nucleotides: 4. CDR3 length: 14 residues. Per germline, CDR1 MDHEN and CDR2 SYDVKM. CDR3 sequence: CASSRDRRNTEAFF. CDR3 DNA: TGTGCCAGCAGTCGGGACAGAAGGAACACTGAAGCTTTCTTT.

This chain joins TRBV6-2 or TRBV6-3 and TRBJ2-1; possibly TRBD1 for D (5 bases). CDR3 length: 16 residues. CDR1 MNHEY and CDR2 SVGEGT come from the germline V gene. Trimming stripped 3 bases from V and 0 bases from J, with 12 bases between. This chain's CDR3 is CASSYRTPSSYNEQFF. The DNA of the CDR3 is TGTGCCAGCAGTTATAGGACACCGAGCTCCTACAATGAGCAGTTCTTC.

This sequence joins TRBV19 and TRBJ2-7; 8 positions match TRBD1. The V gene end was trimmed by 5 bases and the J gene end by 0 bases; junction bases not matched to a gene: 6. This CDR3 region has 15 residues. From germline, CDR1 is LNHDA and CDR2 SQIVND (reference sequence). CDR3 loop: CASSAPTGGSYEQYF. The CDR3 bases are TGTGCCAGTAGTGCCCCCACAGGGGGCTCCTACGAGCAGTACTTC.

The rearrangement uses TRBV3-1 (or the pseudogene TRBV3-2) and TRBJ1-2; 8 nucleotides align to TRBD1. The CDR3 length is 13 residues. After removal of 4 bases from V and 6 bases from J, the junction contained 4 bases not matched to a gene. Looked up from germline, CDR1 is LGHDT and CDR2 is YNNKEL (reference sequence). The CDR3 sequence: CASSPRGRNGYTF. The CDR3 region has the DNA TGTGCCAGCAGCCCCAGGGGGCGGAATGGCTACACCTTC.

The rearrangement joins TRBV5-1 to TRBJ1-1; 7 bases are a match to TRBD1. Germline V gene data show CDR1 as SGHRS and CDR2 as YFSETQ. The V segment lost 4 bases and the J segment 10 bases; nucleotides outside the gene matches: 10. CDR3 length: 13 residues. CDR3 region: CASSAEGAWGAFF. Here the CDR3 DNA reads TGCGCCAGCAGCGCGGAGGGGGCATGGGGAGCTTTCTTT.

In this sample, this clone turned up once. This chain links TRBV5-1 with TRBJ2-2; D is unresolved. The V end lost 0 bases, the J end lost 5 bases, and 8 bases lay between the germline ends. CDR1 is SGHRS, CDR2 YFSETQ, per germline. This CDR3 region has 14 residues. DNA for the CDR3: TGCGCCAGCAGCTTGGACCCGAGTACCGGGGAGCTGTTTTTT. Its translation: CASSLDPSTGELFF.

The CDR3 DNA reads as TGTGCCAGCTCACTTCAACCCCCGAGAAGGAGTTACAATGAGCAGTTCTTC. Translation gives CASSLQPPRRSYNEQFF. The chain is built from TRBV18 and TRBJ2-1; no clear D gene. V was cut by 4 bases and J by 4 bases, with 20 bases left in between. CDR1 and CDR2 (germline): KGHSH, LQKENI. The CDR3 contains 17 residues.

This clone turned up a few times. The chain joins TRBV9 to TRBJ2-7; TRBD2 aligns across 10 bases. Germline assignment: CDR1 SGDLS and CDR2 YYNGEE. This CDR3 spans 17 amino acids. Germline trimming cut 4 bases from V and 4 bases from J; bases unmatched to any gene: 14. CDR3 sequence reads: CASSLHQRASGSYEQYF. The CDR3 DNA reads TGTGCCAGCAGCCTCCACCAACGGGCTAGCGGGAGTTACGAGCAGTACTTC.

The table lists this clone with a few counts. V gene TRBV27 combines with J gene TRBJ2-2; D unresolved. Germline-derived CDR1 and CDR2 are MNHEY and SMNVEV (reference sequence). The CDR3 spans 16 residues. The V end lost 3 bases, the J end lost 0 bases, and 11 bases lay between the germline ends. The CDR3 region has the DNA TGTGCCAGCAGTTTCATGGCAGGATCGAACACCGGGGAGCTGTTTTTT. This encodes CASSFMAGSNTGELFF.

V gene TRBV6-6 combines with J gene TRBJ1-6; a weak D match, TRBD1 (6 bases). Per the germline V gene, CDR1 is MNHNY and CDR2 is SVGAGI (reference sequence). V gave up 2 bases and J gave up 9 bases, with 14 bases separating them. CDR3 size: 15 residues. CDR3 loop: CASSYMGAGVSPLHF. CDR3 DNA sequence: TGTGCCAGCAGTTACATGGGGGCCGGGGTTTCACCCCTCCACTTT.

V is TRBV6-6 and J is TRBJ1-5; 8 bases line up with TRBD1. CDR3 length: 15 residues. The V segment lost 5 bases and the J segment 5 bases; nucleotides outside the gene matches: 8. Germline loops: CDR1 MNHNY, CDR2 SVGAGI (reference sequence). CDR3 coding DNA: TGTGCCAGCAGTCACGGACAGGGAGGGGATCAGCCCCAGCATTTT. This encodes CASSHGQGGDQPQHF.

CDR3 in amino acids: CASSAGTATGELFF. For the CDR3, the DNA is TGTGCCAGCAGTGCCGGGACAGCCACCGGGGAGCTGTTTTTT. The rearrangement uses TRBV2 and TRBJ2-2, with 7 bases matching TRBD1. Germline values: CDR1 SNHLY, CDR2 FYNNEI. V trimming: 4 bases; J trimming: 4 bases; junction bases outside the gene matches: 3. This CDR3 comprises 14 residues.

This sequence joins TRBV6-5 and TRBJ1-1; 7 nucleotides line up with TRBD1. This CDR3 has 13 residues. The V segment lost 5 bases and the J segment 9 bases; nucleotides outside the gene matches: 9. The germline V gene encodes CDR1 MNHEY and CDR2 SVGAGI. The DNA for the CDR3 is TGTGCCAGCAGTCCCACCTGGGACAGCAAAGCTTTCTTT. Its translation: CASSPTWDSKAFF.

This chain connects TRBV30 to TRBJ2-3; tentative D call: TRBD1 (5 bases). The germline gives CDR1 GTSNPN, CDR2 SVGIG (reference sequence). V lost 0 bases, J lost 4 bases, and 8 bases lay in between. This CDR3 comprises 13 residues. The DNA for the CDR3 is TGTGCCTGGAGTGTAAGGGGCTCAGATACGCAGTATTTT. It specifies CAWSVRGSDTQYF. The variable domain in full, with the rest retrieved from reference TRBV30 and TRBJ2-3, is SQTIHQWPATLVQPVGSPLSLECTVEGTSNPNLYWYRQAAGRGLQLLFYSVGIGQISSEVPQNLSASRPQDRQFILSSKKLLLSDSGFYLCAWSVRGSDTQYFGPGTRLTVL.

V usage is TRBV19 and J usage is TRBJ1-5; 9 positions agree with TRBD1. With V trimmed by 6 bases and J by 0 bases, 9 bases remained unmatched. The CDR3 loop spans 17 amino acids. CDR1 and CDR2 from the germline V gene are LNHDA and SQIVND (reference sequence). The CDR3 DNA reads TGTGCCAGTAGACCCGGGACAGGGCGCTATAGCAATCAGCCCCAGCATTTT. Its protein is CASRPGTGRYSNQPQHF.

The chain links TRBV5-6 to TRBJ2-1, with 9 bases that match TRBD2. Unmatched junction bases numbered 10, after V lost 4 bases and J lost 5 bases. CDR3 length equals 16 residues. Germline CDR1 is SGHDT and CDR2 is YYEEEE. CDR3 sequence reads: CASSPRGLAGNNEQFF. Written as DNA, the CDR3 is TGTGCCAGCAGCCCTCGCGGGCTAGCGGGAAACAATGAGCAGTTCTTC.

The genes are TRBV5-3 and TRBJ1-5; D is unresolved. TRBV5-3 is sorted into the ORF group, with uncertain function. CDR3 length equals 17 residues. V lost 4 bases to trimming and J lost 0 bases, with 17 bases between them. CDR3 in DNA: TGTGCCAGAAGCAAGACGCGGATCCCATATAGCAATCAGCCCCAGCATTTT. Its translation: CARSKTRIPYSNQPQHF.

V is TRBV27 and J is TRBJ1-2; the D gene is possibly TRBD1 (5 bases). The CDR3 length is 15 residues. Germline CDR1 is MNHEY and CDR2 is SMNVEV (reference sequence). The ends were cut back, 2 bases at V and 4 bases at J, with 14 bases in the middle. In nucleotides, the CDR3 is TGTGCCAGCAGTTTACGGGACTCTAAGGGCTATGGCTACACCTTC. This gives the protein CASSLRDSKGYGYTF.